The 3 T cell receptor beta chains below all came from one sample that was sequenced in a study of T cell clonality in common variable immunodeficiency. Study-wide results and limits: Common variable immunodeficiency TCR beta sequences reportedly had fewer deletions and N-nucleotide insertions.

Clones were sequenced by immunoSEQ multiplex PCR, and TCRdb holds only the in-frame ones, with some missing. This repertoire holds about 20,000 clones, and none appear only once. Antigens for these TCRs are unknown. Material: peripheral blood mononuclear cells. The receptors were gathered from a human donor with common variable immunodeficiency.

Comments on this clone: From the germline J gene comes the end of the CDR3, since the read stops 3 residues before it. The V gene is TRBV7-9, the J gene TRBJ1-1; possible D gene TRBD1, 6 bases. CDR1 is SEHNR and CDR2 is FQNEAQ in the germline V gene (reference sequence). Trimming stripped 5 bases from V and 3 bases from J, with 16 bases between. This CDR3 is built from 15 residues. CDR3 DNA, as far as it was read: TGTGCCAGCAGCGAGCTTCGGGGGGCGGACACTGAA. Translation: CASSELRGADTE. The CDR3 in its entirety is CASSELRGADTEAFF.

In this sample, this clone turned up a few times. The read ends 3 residues early relative to the CDR3; the germline J gene fills the gap. The chain joins TRBV19 to TRBJ2-1, with TRBD2 matching over 11 bases. The germline V gene has CDR1 LNHDA and CDR2 SQIVND (reference sequence). The V and J ends lost 4 bases and 8 bases, in that order; junction bases with no gene match: 7. The CDR3 contains 15 residues. The CDR3 sequence: CASSTATSGSYEQFF. CDR3 bases read: TGTGCCAGTAGTACCGCTACTAGCGGGAGCTATGAG.

This clone has just a few counts. The read gets to within 3 residues of the CDR3 end, and the germline J gene fills in the rest. The genes are TRBV7-2 and TRBJ2-3; TRBD1 might be the D (6 bases). This CDR3 spans 15 amino acids. Germline assignment: CDR1 SGHTA and CDR2 FQGNSA. The germline V and J ends were trimmed by 2 bases and 2 bases, with 11 bases remaining between them. The CDR3 region is CASSLLRTATDTQYF. The DNA read from the CDR3 is TGTGCCAGCAGCTTACTCCGGACAGCCACAGATACG.